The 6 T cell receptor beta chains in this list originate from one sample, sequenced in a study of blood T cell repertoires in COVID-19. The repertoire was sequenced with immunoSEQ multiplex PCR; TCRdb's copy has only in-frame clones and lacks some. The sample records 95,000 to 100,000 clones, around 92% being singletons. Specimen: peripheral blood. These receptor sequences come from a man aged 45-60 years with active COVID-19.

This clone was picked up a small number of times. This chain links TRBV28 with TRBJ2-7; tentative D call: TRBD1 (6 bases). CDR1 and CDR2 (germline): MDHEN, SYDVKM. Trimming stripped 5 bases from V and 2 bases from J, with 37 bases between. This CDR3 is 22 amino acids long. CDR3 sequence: CASSLSLSPLGGDPLITYEQYF. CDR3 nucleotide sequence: TGTGCCAGCAGTCTTTCTCTCTCCCCGTTAGGGGGAGACCCTCTTATAACCTACGAGCAGTACTTC.

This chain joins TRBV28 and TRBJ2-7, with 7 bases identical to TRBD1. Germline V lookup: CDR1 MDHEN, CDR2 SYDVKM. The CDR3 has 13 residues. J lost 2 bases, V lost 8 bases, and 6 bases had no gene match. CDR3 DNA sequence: TGTGCCAGCCAACGGGACAGACCCTACGAGCAGTACTTC. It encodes CASQRDRPYEQYF.

CDR3 DNA sequence: TGTGCCACCAGTCGAACGGGAGGTGGAGATACGCAGTATTTT. This codes for CATSRTGGGDTQYF. The rearrangement uses TRBV24-1 and TRBJ2-3, with 7 bases aligning to TRBD2. J was trimmed by 5 bases and V by 6 bases; bases with no gene match: 7. The CDR3 spans 14 residues. Germline CDR1 KGHDR, CDR2 SFDVKD.

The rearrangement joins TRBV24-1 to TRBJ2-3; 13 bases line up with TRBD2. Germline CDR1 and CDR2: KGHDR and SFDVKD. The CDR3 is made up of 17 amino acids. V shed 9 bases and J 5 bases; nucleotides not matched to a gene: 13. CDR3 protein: CATAEPGLAGMGDTQYF. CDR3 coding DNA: TGTGCCACCGCCGAGCCGGGACTAGCGGGAATGGGAGATACGCAGTATTTT.

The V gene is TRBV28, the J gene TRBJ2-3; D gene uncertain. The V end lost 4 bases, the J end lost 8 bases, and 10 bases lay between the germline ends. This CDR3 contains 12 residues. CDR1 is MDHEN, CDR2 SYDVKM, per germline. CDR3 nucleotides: TGTGCCAGCAGTTCAAAACTTGGTACGCAGTATTTT. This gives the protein CASSSKLGTQYF.

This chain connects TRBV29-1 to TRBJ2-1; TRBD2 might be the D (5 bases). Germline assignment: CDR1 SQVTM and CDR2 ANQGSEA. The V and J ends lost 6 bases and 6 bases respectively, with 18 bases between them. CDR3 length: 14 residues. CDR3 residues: CSVSPTAGINEQFF. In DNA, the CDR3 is TGCAGCGTGTCCCCCACGGCCGGGATCAATGAGCAGTTCTTC.